The clone carrying this TCR beta chain was detected only once. The junction had 15 bases not matched to a gene; V was cut back by 1 base and J by 8 bases. CDR1 is LGHNT, CDR2 FRNRAP, per germline. This CDR3 contains 17 residues. Per the study methods: From reference gene primer amplification, estimates of nucleated cell counts were derived. Assay used: immunoSEQ multiplex PCR; TCRdb lists only in-frame clones, some missing. V, J and clone size are those of that table, while D and trimming were read from the DNA. The sample carries roughly 150,000 clones, about 85% recorded once. The data stem from a study of blood T cell repertoires in COVID-19. Overall study context: T cells, B-cell-depleted T cells, or PBMCs supplied cDNA or gDNA.

This chain links TRBV12-5 with TRBJ1-2, with 8 bases that match TRBD1. The sample comprised peripheral blood. This TCR came from a woman aged 55-69 years with COVID-19, enrolled during active disease. CDR3 DNA: TGTGCTAGTGGTTTGGCATTAAATGACAGGGGCCATGAGGGCTACACCTTC. It specifies CASGLALNDRGHEGYTF. The entire variable domain, with the rest obtained from reference TRBV12-5 and TRBJ1-2, is as follows: DARVTQTPRHKVTEMGQEVTMRCQPILGHNTVFWYRQTMMQGLELLAYFRNRAPLDDSGMPKDRFSAEMPDATLATLKIQPSEPRDSAVYFCASGLALNDRGHEGYTFGSGTRLTVV.